Listed below are T cell receptor beta chains from one sample, sequenced in a study of technical replicates of blood from a handful of donors. Clones were sequenced by immunoSEQ multiplex PCR, and TCRdb holds only the in-frame ones, with some missing. The sample includes fewer than 90,000 clones, 90% to 95% of them seen just once. Sequencing used T cells isolated from PBMCs. Source of these receptors: a human donor in good health. The CDR3 runs from the conserved cysteine through the conserved F or W. The order of the fields is clone size, J gene, D gene, V gene, CDR3 DNA, CDR3 protein. A D gene is named only where the DNA matches it firmly. Expanded clones get a size class; other rows say once, few or many, or leave the size out.

.,TRBJ2-2,.,TRBV30,TGTGCCTGGAGTCCGGGGGTCGCCGGGGAGCTGTTTTTT,CAWSPGVAGELFF
.,TRBJ2-7,TRBD1,TRBV10-3,TGTGCCATCAGTGAGTCCGTCTTGACAGGGGACGAGCAGTACTTC,CAISESVLTGDEQYF
.,TRBJ2-1,.,TRBV7-2,TGTGCCAGCACCATCCCTTTAAGCGGAGACTGGTACAATGAGCAGTTCTTC,CASTIPLSGDWYNEQFF
.,TRBJ1-3,.,TRBV29-1,TGCAGCGCCCTAACAGGGTCGGGAAACACCATATATTTT,CSALTGSGNTIYF
.,TRBJ2-7,.,TRBV30,TGTGCCTGGAGTCAAAACAGACCTTCCTACGAGCAGTACTTC,CAWSQNRPSYEQYF
.,TRBJ2-1,.,TRBV6-5,TGTGCCAGCACCTCCTATGGCTCCTACAATGAGCAGTTCTTC,CASTSYGSYNEQFF
.,TRBJ1-5,TRBD1,TRBV2,TGTGCCAGCAGTGAAGCGAGCTCTAGACAGGGAATTGTTAAGGGGAGCAATCAGCCCCAGCATTTT,CASSEASSRQGIVKGSNQPQHF
.,TRBJ2-5,TRBD2,TRBV7-8,TGTGCCAGCAGCTTGTACCATCTGCGGGAGATATGGGAGACCCAGTACTTC,CASSLYHLREIWETQYF
.,TRBJ1-3,.,TRBV11-2,TGTGCCAGCAGCTCTACCCGGGGTGGAAACACCATATATTTT,CASSSTRGGNTIYF
.,TRBJ2-2,TRBD1,TRBV9,TGTGCCAGCAGCGTATTACCGGGACAGGGTAACGGGGAGCTGTTTTTT,CASSVLPGQGNGELFF
.,TRBJ2-5,TRBD2,TRBV6-1,TGTGCCAGCAGTCGAAGCGGGAGTATAGAGACCCAGTACTTC,CASSRSGSIETQYF
.,TRBJ1-3,.,TRBV6-6,TGTGCCAGCAGCCTCATTTTGGAGGGATCTGGAAACACCATATATTTT,CASSLILEGSGNTIYF
.,TRBJ1-5,.,TRBV7-7,TGTGCTAGCAGCTTATTCCGTCTGGCCCCCAAGCCCCAGCATTTT,CASSLFRLAPKPQHF
.,TRBJ2-6,.,TRBV9,TGTGCCAGCAGCGTAGGCCGGTTCTCTGGGGCCAACGTCCTGACTTTC,CASSVGRFSGANVLTF
few,TRBJ1-1,.,TRBV30,TGTGCCTGGCTTGACAGCTTTGAAGCTTTCTTT,CAWLDSFEAFF
.,TRBJ2-1,TRBD1,TRBV7-8,TGTGCCAGCAGCTTAAGTGCAGGGGGCTCCTACAATGAGCAGTTCTTC,CASSLSAGGSYNEQFF
.,TRBJ1-2,.,TRBV4-1,TGCGCCAGCAGCGATCGGCTAGCTAACTATGGCTACACCTTC,CASSDRLANYGYTF
.,TRBJ2-1,TRBD1,TRBV6-6,TGTGCCAGCCTAACCGGGACAGGCCTGAATGAGCAGTTCTTC,CASLTGTGLNEQFF
.,TRBJ1-1,.,TRBV19,TGTGCCAGTAGTACCTCGGGACTCGAGAACACTGAAGCTTTCTTT,CASSTSGLENTEAFF
.,TRBJ1-1,TRBD1,TRBV29-1,TGCAGCTACCGGGACAGCATGAACACTGAAGCTTTCTTT,CSYRDSMNTEAFF
few,TRBJ1-3,.,TRBV5-8,TGTGCCAGCAGCTCGGTTGGTTTCTCTGGAAACACCATATATTTT,CASSSVGFSGNTIYF
.,TRBJ2-2,.,TRBV5-6,TGTGCCAGCAGCTTGGCCGCAGGGGAAGGGCTGTTTTTT,CASSLAAGEGLFF
few,TRBJ2-1,.,TRBV7-9,TGTGCCAGCAGCCGCGACAGAAACAACAATGAGCAGTTCTTC,CASSRDRNNNEQFF
.,TRBJ1-4,.,TRBV30,TGTGCCTGGAGTGTAATCCTTAATGAAAAACTGTTTTTT,CAWSVILNEKLFF
once,TRBJ1-1,.,TRBV6-5,TGTGCCAGCAGTCGGGGGACCCCCGAGGCTTTCTTT,CASSRGTPEAFF
.,TRBJ2-7,.,TRBV19,TGTGCCAGTAGTAAAGGCCTGGACAGTCGTTATTACGAGCAGTACTTC,CASSKGLDSRYYEQYF
.,TRBJ2-1,.,TRBV6-5,TGTGCCAGCAGTAATACACTAGCCCCGTACAATGAGCAGTTCTTC,CASSNTLAPYNEQFF
.,TRBJ2-7,.,TRBV9,TGTGCCAGCAGCGTAGGAGATCACTCCTACGAGCAGTACTTC,CASSVGDHSYEQYF
.,TRBJ2-7,.,TRBV5-6,TGTGCCAGCAGCTCGGGACTTAACGAGCAGTACTTC,CASSSGLNEQYF
.,TRBJ2-1,.,TRBV2,TGTGCCAGCAGTAGGAGGGAAACCACAATCAATGAGCAGTTCTTC,CASSRRETTINEQFF
.,TRBJ1-1,.,TRBV6-5,TGTGCCATCAACCGGGGCACTGAAGCTTTCTTT,CAINRGTEAFF
.,TRBJ2-3,.,TRBV7-7,TGTGCTAGCAGCTTAGGCCAGGGGTCAGATACGCAGTATTTT,CASSLGQGSDTQYF
.,TRBJ1-2,.,TRBV11-3,TGTGCCAGCAGCTTAGGAGGGAACTATGGCTACACCTTC,CASSLGGNYGYTF
.,TRBJ2-6,.,TRBV25-1,TGTGCCAGCAGTGCAGCTGGGGCCAACGTCCTGACTTTC,CASSAAGANVLTF
.,TRBJ2-1,TRBD2,TRBV2,TGTGCCAGCAAAGCGGGAGCCTACAATGAGCAGTTCTTC,CASKAGAYNEQFF
.,TRBJ2-2,.,TRBV27,TGTGCCAGCAGTTTACGAGGCACAACGGGAGAGGCCGGGGAGCTGTTTTTT,CASSLRGTTGEAGELFF
.,TRBJ2-2,.,TRBV11-2,TGTGCCAGCAGCTTAAATGTCCGGGAGATCACCGGGGAGCTGTTTTTT,CASSLNVREITGELFF
.,TRBJ1-4,.,TRBV4-1,TGCGCCAGCAGCCAAGGGGCCCTTAATGAAAAACTGTTTTTT,CASSQGALNEKLFF
few,TRBJ2-7,.,TRBV7-3,TGTGCCAGCAGCTCCTCCCCCTCCTACGAGCAGTACTTC,CASSSSPSYEQYF
.,TRBJ2-1,.,TRBV6-1,TGTGCCAGCAGTACAGGACGGAATGAGCAGTTCTTC,CASSTGRNEQFF
.,TRBJ2-1,.,TRBV2,TGTGCCAGCAGTCAGTACAATGAGCAGTTCTTC,CASSQYNEQFF
.,TRBJ1-2,TRBD1,TRBV11-3,TGTGCCAGCAGAAATAGGGGGTCTGACAGGGACTATGGCTACACCTTC,CASRNRGSDRDYGYTF
.,TRBJ2-3,.,TRBV4-1,TGCGCCAGCAGCCAAGACCGGGCGGGATCGCAGTATTTT,CASSQDRAGSQYF
.,TRBJ2-5,TRBD2,TRBV28,TGTGCCAGCAATCGACTAGCGGGAGTGGAGACCCAGTACTTC,CASNRLAGVETQYF
.,TRBJ2-7,.,TRBV27,TGTGCCAGCAGTGATAGGGACACTCTCTACGAGCAGTACTTC,CASSDRDTLYEQYF